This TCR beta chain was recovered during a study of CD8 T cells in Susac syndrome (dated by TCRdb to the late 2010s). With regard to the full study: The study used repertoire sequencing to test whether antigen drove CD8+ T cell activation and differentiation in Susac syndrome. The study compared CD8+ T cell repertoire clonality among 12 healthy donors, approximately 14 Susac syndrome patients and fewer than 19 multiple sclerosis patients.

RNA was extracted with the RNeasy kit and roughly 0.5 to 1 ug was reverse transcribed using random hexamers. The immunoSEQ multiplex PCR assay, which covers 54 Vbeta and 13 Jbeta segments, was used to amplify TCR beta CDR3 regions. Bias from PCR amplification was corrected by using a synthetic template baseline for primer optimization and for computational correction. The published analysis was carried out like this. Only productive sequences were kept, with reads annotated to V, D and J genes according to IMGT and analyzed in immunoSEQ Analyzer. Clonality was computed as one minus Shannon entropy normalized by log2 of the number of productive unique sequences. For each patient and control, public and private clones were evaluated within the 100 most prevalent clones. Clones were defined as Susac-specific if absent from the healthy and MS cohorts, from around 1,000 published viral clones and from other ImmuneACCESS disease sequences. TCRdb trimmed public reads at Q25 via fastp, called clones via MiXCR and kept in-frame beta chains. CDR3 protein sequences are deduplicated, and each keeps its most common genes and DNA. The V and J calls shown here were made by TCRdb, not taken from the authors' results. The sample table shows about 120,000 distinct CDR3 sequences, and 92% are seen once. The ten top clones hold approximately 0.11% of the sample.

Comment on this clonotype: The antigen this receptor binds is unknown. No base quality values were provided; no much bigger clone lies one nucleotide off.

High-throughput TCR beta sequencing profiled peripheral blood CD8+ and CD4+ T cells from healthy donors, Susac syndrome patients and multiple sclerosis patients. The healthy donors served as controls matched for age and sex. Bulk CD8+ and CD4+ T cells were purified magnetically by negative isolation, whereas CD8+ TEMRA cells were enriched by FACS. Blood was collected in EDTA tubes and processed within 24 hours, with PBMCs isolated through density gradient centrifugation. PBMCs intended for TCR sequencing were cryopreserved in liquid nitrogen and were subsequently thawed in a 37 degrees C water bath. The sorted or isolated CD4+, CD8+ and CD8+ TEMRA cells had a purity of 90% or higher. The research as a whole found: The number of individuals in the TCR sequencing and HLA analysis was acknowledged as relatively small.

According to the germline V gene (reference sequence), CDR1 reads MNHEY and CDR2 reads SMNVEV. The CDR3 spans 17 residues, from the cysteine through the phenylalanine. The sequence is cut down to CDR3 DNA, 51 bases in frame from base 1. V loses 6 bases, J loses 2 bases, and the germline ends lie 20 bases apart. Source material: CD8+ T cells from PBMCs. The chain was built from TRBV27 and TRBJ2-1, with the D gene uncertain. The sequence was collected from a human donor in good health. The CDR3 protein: CASSARLEDRAYNEQFF. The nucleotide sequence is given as TGTGCCAGCAGCGCACGTCTTGAGGATCGGGCCTACAATGAGCAGTTCTTC.